The clone carrying this TCR beta chain was picked up many times. The antigen is not known. This record belongs to a study of neurological immune-mediated disorders. Study-wide results and limits: Patients with HTLV-1-associated myelopathy showed the most TCR clonal expansion. Those with multiple sclerosis showed the least, falling below healthy controls. None of the CDR3 amino acid sequences of expanded clones were shared across subjects, and this suggested private repertoires in all groups.

CDR1 is SEHNR and CDR2 is FQNEAQ in the germline V gene (reference sequence). Trimming cost V 1 base and J 4 bases, with 10 bases left between them. The CDR3 has 14 amino acids. CD4+ or CD8+ T cells at a count of some 900,000 served as input for the sorted libraries. The cDNA was produced through 5'RACE with 10-nucleotide random UMIs. TCRdb re-analysed the 5' RACE reads in MiXCR, keeping a single row per CDR3 protein. The sample has about 38,000 distinct CDR3 sequences; more than 9% are singletons. Sequenced sample: CD4+ T cells from blood. The chain recombines TRBV7-9 with TRBJ2-5; no firm D call. The source of this sequence is a woman aged 25 to 39 with HTLV-1-associated myelopathy (HAM/TSP). CDR3 loop: CASSLEWGRETQYF. The DNA of the CDR3 is TGTGCCAGCAGCTTAGAGTGGGGTCGAGAGACCCAGTACTTC.